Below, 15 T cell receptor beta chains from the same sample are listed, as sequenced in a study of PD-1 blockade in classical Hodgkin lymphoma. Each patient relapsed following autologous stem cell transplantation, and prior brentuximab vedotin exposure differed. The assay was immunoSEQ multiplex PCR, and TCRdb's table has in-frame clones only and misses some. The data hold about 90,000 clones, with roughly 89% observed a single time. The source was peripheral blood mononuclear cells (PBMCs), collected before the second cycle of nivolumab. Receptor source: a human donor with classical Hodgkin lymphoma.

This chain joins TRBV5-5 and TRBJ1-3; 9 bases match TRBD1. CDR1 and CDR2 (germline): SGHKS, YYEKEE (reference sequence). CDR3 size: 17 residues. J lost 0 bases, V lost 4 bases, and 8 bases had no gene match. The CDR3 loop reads CASSPGTGIYSGNTIYF. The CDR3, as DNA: TGTGCCAGCAGCCCTGGGACAGGGATCTACTCTGGAAACACCATATATTTT.

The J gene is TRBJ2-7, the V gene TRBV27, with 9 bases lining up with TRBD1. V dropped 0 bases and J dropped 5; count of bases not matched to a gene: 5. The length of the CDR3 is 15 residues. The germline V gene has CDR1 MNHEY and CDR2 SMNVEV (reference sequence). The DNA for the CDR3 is TGTGCCAGCAGTTTATCGGGACAGGGATTCAACGAGCAGTACTTC. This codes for CASSLSGQGFNEQYF.

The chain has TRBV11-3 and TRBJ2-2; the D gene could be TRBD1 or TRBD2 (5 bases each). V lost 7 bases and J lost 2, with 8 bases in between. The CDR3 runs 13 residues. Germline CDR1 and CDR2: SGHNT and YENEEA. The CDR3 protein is CASKGPNTGELFF. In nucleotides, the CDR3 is TGTGCCAGCAAGGGACCTAACACCGGGGAGCTGTTTTTT.

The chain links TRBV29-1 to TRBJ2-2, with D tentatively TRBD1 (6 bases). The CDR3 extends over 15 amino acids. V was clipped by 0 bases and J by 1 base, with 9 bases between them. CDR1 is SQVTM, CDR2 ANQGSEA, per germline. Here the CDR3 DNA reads TGCAGCGTTGAAGAAGGACAGAGGAACACCGGGGAGCTGTTTTTT. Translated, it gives CSVEEGQRNTGELFF.

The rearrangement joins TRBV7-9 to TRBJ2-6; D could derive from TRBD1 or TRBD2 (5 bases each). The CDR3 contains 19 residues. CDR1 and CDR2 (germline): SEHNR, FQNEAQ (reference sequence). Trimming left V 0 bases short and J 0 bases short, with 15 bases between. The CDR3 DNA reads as TGTGCCAGCAGCTTAGCAGGTCGGGCAGGGAGCTCTGGGGCCAACGTCCTGACTTTC. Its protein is CASSLAGRAGSSGANVLTF.

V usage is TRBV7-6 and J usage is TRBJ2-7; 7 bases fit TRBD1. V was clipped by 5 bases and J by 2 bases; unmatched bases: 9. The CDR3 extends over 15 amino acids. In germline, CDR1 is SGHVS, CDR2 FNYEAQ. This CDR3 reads CASSPQGNLAYEQYF. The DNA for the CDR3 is TGTGCCAGCAGCCCACAGGGGAATCTAGCCTACGAGCAGTACTTC.

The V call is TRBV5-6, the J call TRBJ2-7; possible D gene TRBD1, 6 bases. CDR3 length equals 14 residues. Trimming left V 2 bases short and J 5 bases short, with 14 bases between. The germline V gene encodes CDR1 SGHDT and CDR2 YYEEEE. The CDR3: CASSLNRESNEQYF. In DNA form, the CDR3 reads TGTGCCAGCAGCTTAAACAGGGAGAGCAACGAGCAGTACTTC.

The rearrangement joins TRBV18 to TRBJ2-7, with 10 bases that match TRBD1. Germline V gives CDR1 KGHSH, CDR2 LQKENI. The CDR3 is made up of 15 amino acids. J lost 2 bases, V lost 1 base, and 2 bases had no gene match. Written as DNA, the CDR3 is TGTGCCAGCTCACCACTGACAGGGGGCGCCTACGAGCAGTACTTC. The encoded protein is CASSPLTGGAYEQYF.

The CDR3 protein is CASSSIGYQPQHF. The DNA for the CDR3 is TGTGCCAGCAGCTCCATCGGTTACCAGCCCCAGCATTTT. V gene TRBV28 combines with J gene TRBJ1-5, with D unclear. Germline CDR1 reads MDHEN; CDR2 reads SYDVKM. The CDR3 extends over 13 amino acids. The V end was cut by 6 bases, the J end by 7 bases, with 13 bases between.

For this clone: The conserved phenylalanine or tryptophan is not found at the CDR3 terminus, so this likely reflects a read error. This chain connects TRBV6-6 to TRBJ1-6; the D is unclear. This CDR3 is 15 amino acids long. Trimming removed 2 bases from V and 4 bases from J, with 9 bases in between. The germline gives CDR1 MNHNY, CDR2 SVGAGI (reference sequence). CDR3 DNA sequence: TGTGCCAGCAGTTACACTGGGGATTATAATTCACCCCTCCACCTT. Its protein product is CASSYTGDYNSPLHL.

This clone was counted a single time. In DNA, the CDR3 is TGTGCCAGCAGTTTTTCGCTAGCGGGAGTCTACGAGCAGTACTTC. It encodes CASSFSLAGVYEQYF. J is TRBJ2-7 and V is TRBV27, with 10 bases identical to TRBD2. The CDR3 is 15 amino acids. Germline V gene lookup returns CDR1 MNHEY and CDR2 SMNVEV (reference sequence). The V and J ends lost 3 bases and 3 bases, in that order; junction bases with no gene match: 5.

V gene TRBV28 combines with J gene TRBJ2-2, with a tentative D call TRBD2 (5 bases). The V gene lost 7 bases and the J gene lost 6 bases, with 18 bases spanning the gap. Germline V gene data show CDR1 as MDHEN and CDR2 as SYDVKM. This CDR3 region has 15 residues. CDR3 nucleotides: TGTGCCAGCACCCCTGGCGGAGGAGGCCCCGGGGAGCTGTTTTTT. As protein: CASTPGGGGPGELFF.

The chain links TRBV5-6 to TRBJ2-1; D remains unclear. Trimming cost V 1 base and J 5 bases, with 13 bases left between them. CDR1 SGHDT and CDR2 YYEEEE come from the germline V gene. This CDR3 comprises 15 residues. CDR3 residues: CASSLLTAGDNEQFF. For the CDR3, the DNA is TGTGCCAGCAGCTTGCTTACAGCCGGAGACAATGAGCAGTTCTTC.

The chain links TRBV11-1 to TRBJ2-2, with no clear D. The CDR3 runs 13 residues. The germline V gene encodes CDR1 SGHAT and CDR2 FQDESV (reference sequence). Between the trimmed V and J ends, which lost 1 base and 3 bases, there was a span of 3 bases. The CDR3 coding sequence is TGTGCCAGCAGCTTAGGTTACACCGGGGAGCTGTTTTTT. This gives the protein CASSLGYTGELFF.

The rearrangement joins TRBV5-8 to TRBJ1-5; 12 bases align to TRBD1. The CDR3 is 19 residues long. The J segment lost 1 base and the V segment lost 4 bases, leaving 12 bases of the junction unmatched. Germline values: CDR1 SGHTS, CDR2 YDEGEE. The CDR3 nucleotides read TGTGCCAGCAGCCCCGGTTCGGGACAGGGGGCATACAGCAATCAGCCCCAGCATTTT. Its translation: CASSPGSGQGAYSNQPQHF.